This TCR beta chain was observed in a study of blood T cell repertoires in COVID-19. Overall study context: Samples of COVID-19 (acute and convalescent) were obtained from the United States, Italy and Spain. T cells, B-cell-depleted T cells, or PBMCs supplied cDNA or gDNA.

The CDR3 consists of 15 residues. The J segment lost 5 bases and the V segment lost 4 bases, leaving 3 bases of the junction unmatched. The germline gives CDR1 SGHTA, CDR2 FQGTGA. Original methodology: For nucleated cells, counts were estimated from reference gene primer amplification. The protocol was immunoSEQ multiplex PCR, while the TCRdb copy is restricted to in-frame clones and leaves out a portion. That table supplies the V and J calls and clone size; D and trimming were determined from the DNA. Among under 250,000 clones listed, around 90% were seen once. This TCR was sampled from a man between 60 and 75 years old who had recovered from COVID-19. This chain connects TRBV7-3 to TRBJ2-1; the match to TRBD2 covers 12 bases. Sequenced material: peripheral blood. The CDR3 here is CASSSSGGAHNEQFF. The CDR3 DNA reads TGTGCCAGCAGCTCTAGCGGGGGGGCCCACAATGAGCAGTTCTTC.